This record covers a single T cell receptor beta chain. The data originate from a study of T cells in Graves' hyperthyroidism and ophthalmopathy. Study at large: Specimen type is peripheral blood, collected at initial diagnosis prior to any treatment.

Template material for amplifying TCR beta CDR3 regions consisted of RNA transcripts. Primed by the HTBI set, a first-round RT-PCR was run on the TCR CDR3. TCRdb recomputed calls from the multiplex PCR reads with MiXCR, one row per CDR3 protein. The repertoire includes a few hundred thousand distinct CDR3 sequences, roughly 17% of them detected once, and approximately 15% sits in the top ten. Uncontrolled infection, other autoimmune disease, pregnancy or lactation led to exclusion. Every diagnosis used clinical symptoms, serum thyroxine and TRAb, thyroid ultrasound and orbital computed tomography. Trimming stripped 0 bases from V and 4 bases from J, with 12 bases between. The CDR3 is made up of 15 amino acids. Germline CDR1 is LGHNA and CDR2 is YNFKEQ.

The chain carries TRBV4-2 and TRBJ1-2; no clear D. The sequenced sample was blood. This TCR came from a woman between 18 and 29 years old with Graves' ophthalmopathy. CDR3 sequence reads: CASSQEAAKSYGYTF. The CDR3 bases are TGTGCCAGCAGCCAAGAGGCAGCCAAATCCTATGGCTACACCTTC.